One sample yielded the 27 T cell receptor beta chains listed below, sequenced in a study of cytomegalovirus exposure and HLA in healthy donors. The PCR used 60 Vbeta and 13 Jbeta primers. Measured with immunoSEQ multiplex PCR; TCRdb has only the in-frame clones, and not every one. This repertoire shows 50,000 to 70,000 clones, around 81% found once; its top ten account for 5.5% to 7%. The material sequenced was PBMCs. These TCRs come from a male donor in good health and CMV-seronegative.

The chain links TRBV27 to TRBJ1-1; 9 positions agree with TRBD1. Germline lookup yields CDR1 MNHEY and CDR2 SMNVEV (reference sequence). The CDR3 consists of 14 residues. With 6 bases clipped from V and 1 base from J, the junction kept 3 bases outside the gene matches. Here the CDR3 DNA reads TGTGCCAGCAGGCTGGGACAGGGGAACACTGAAGCTTTCTTT. Translation: CASRLGQGNTEAFF.

The CDR3 loop is CASSSGLNYGYTF. The CDR3 nucleotides are TGTGCCAGCTCATCGGGACTCAACTATGGCTACACCTTC. The chain combines TRBV18 with TRBJ1-2, with D perhaps TRBD1 (5 bases). Looked up from germline, CDR1 is KGHSH and CDR2 is LQKENI. The CDR3 loop spans 13 amino acids. V was cut by 5 bases and J by 2 bases, with 9 bases left in between.

This chain links TRBV11-2 with TRBJ1-2; TRBD1 aligns across 8 bases. The CDR3 extends over 15 amino acids. Trimming removed 1 base from V and 7 bases from J; junction bases left unmatched: 8. Germline CDR1 and CDR2: SGHAT and FQNNGV. The CDR3, as DNA: TGTGCCAGCAGCTTAGTCGGCAGGGGGCGAGGTGGCTACACCTTC. This encodes CASSLVGRGRGGYTF.

This CDR3 is CASSVDGGLPNTWDYGYTF. CDR3 nucleotide sequence: TGTGCCAGCAGCGTAGATGGAGGGCTCCCTAATACCTGGGACTATGGCTACACCTTC. This rearrangement joins TRBV9 to TRBJ1-2; D is ambiguous. CDR3 size: 19 residues. The V and J ends lost 0 bases and 3 bases respectively, with 24 bases between them. Germline V gene data show CDR1 as SGDLS and CDR2 as YYNGEE.

V gene TRBV18 combines with J gene TRBJ1-2, with D hard to call. In germline, CDR1 is KGHSH, CDR2 LQKENI. Deletions cut 0 bases from V and 5 bases from J, with 13 bases between. The CDR3 is made up of 15 amino acids. CDR3 in DNA: TGTGCCAGCTCACCACCGGTCGCAGATATTTATGGCTACACCTTC. Protein product: CASSPPVADIYGYTF.

Regarding this clone: Lacking the conserved final phenylalanine or tryptophan, this CDR3 likely reflects a read error. The V gene is TRBV15, the J gene TRBJ1-3; D not resolved. The CDR3 is 13 amino acids. CDR1 is LNHNV, CDR2 YYDKDF, per germline (reference sequence). The germline V and J ends were trimmed by 8 bases and 4 bases, with 12 bases remaining between them. CDR3 residues: CATSYLGGNTIYS. The CDR3 nucleotides read TGTGCCACCTCGTACTTGGGGGGAAACACCATATATTCT.

CDR3 in amino acids: CASSWTRGLRYGYTF. The DNA for the CDR3 is TGTGCCAGCAGCTGGACCAGGGGGCTGAGATATGGCTACACCTTC. The chain is built from TRBV7-2 and TRBJ1-2; TRBD1 aligns across 8 bases. From germline, CDR1 is SGHTA and CDR2 FQGNSA. The V gene end was trimmed by 4 bases and the J gene end by 5 bases; junction bases not matched to a gene: 9. The CDR3 has 15 residues.

The rearrangement uses TRBV29-1 and TRBJ2-7; TRBD1 matches 9 bases. CDR3 length: 12 residues. CDR1 and CDR2 (germline): SQVTM, ANQGSEA. With V trimmed by 6 bases and J by 6 bases, 6 bases remained unmatched. CDR3 amino acids: CSVRDRDSEQYF. For the CDR3, the DNA is TGCAGCGTCAGGGACAGGGACTCCGAGCAGTACTTC.

This chain joins TRBV6-5 and TRBJ1-2; D is unclear. Germline V CDR1 and CDR2: MNHEY, SVGAGI. V gave up 2 bases and J gave up 6 bases, with 16 bases separating them. The CDR3 contains 15 residues. The CDR3 here is CASSYKRGPTNGYTF. The CDR3 coding sequence is TGTGCCAGCAGTTACAAGAGAGGGCCTACGAATGGCTACACCTTC.

This clone turned up a few times. The chain carries TRBV5-4 and TRBJ2-5, with a possible D match to TRBD2 (7 bases). The V and J ends lost 4 bases and 2 bases respectively, with 18 bases between them. CDR1 and CDR2 from the germline V gene are SGHNT and YYREEE (reference sequence). The CDR3 covers 16 residues. This CDR3 is CASSQGLQGGQETQYF. In DNA, the CDR3 is TGTGCCAGCAGCCAAGGGCTACAGGGAGGGCAAGAGACCCAGTACTTC.

The chain couples TRBV4-2 to TRBJ2-1; 9 positions agree with TRBD1. Germline CDR1 reads LGHNA; CDR2 reads YNFKEQ. The V gene end was trimmed by 0 bases and the J gene end by 6 bases; junction bases not matched to a gene: 9. The CDR3 runs to 17 residues. In DNA form, the CDR3 reads TGTGCCAGCAGCCAAGACCCAGGGACAGGGAGAGGCAATGAGCAGTTCTTC. This codes for CASSQDPGTGRGNEQFF.

The gene calls are TRBV7-2 and TRBJ2-6; 12 nucleotides line up with TRBD2. V was pared by 4 bases and J by 0 bases, with 7 bases of the junction left unmatched. CDR1 is SGHTA, CDR2 FQGNSA, per germline. The CDR3 is 19 amino acids. The CDR3 sequence: CASSSVGLAGRSGANVLTF. The CDR3 DNA sequence: TGTGCCAGCAGCTCTGTGGGACTAGCGGGCCGCTCTGGGGCCAACGTCCTGACTTTC.

The V call is TRBV6-1, the J call TRBJ1-2; 7 nucleotides agree with TRBD1. The CDR3 is 14 amino acids. V lost 9 bases and J lost 4; bases outside the gene matches: 11. Germline CDR1 reads MNHNS; CDR2 reads SASEGT. The CDR3 protein is CASQDGGGAYGYTF. The CDR3 DNA reads TGTGCCAGTCAGGATGGAGGGGGCGCCTATGGCTACACCTTC.

This chain joins TRBV4-1 and TRBJ1-2, with TRBD1 identical over 9 bases. Germline values: CDR1 MGHRA, CDR2 YSYEKL. V dropped 2 bases and J dropped 4; count of bases not matched to a gene: 17. This CDR3 is 19 amino acids long. CDR3 protein: CASSQPKSAGTGRSYGYTF. CDR3 bases: TGCGCCAGCAGCCAACCAAAATCGGCGGGGACAGGGAGATCCTATGGCTACACCTTC.

The genes are TRBV9 and TRBJ2-7; 8 bases fit TRBD2. The germline V gene encodes CDR1 SGDLS and CDR2 YYNGEE. The V and J ends lost 0 bases and 3 bases, in that order; junction bases with no gene match: 5. There are 15 residues in the CDR3. The CDR3 nucleotides are TGTGCCAGCAGCGTAGCCGGGGGGGGGCTCTACGAGCAGTACTTC. It specifies CASSVAGGGLYEQYF.

This clone is a singleton in its sample. CDR3 region: CASRSQGHEQFF. The CDR3 DNA follows: TGTGCCAGCAGGTCACAGGGGCATGAGCAGTTCTTC. The chain has TRBV6-5 and TRBJ2-1; 7 bases are shared with TRBD1. The CDR3 loop spans 12 amino acids. The J segment lost 8 bases and the V segment lost 6 bases, leaving 4 bases of the junction unmatched. The germline gives CDR1 MNHEY, CDR2 SVGAGI.

The chain employs TRBV2 and TRBJ2-7; a possible D gene is TRBD2 (5 bases). Germline CDR1 is SNHLY and CDR2 is FYNNEI. V dropped 3 bases and J dropped 7 bases, with 19 bases sitting between them. The CDR3 loop spans 15 amino acids. Here the CDR3 DNA reads TGTGCCAGCAGTGATTACGGAGCTACTACTAGGGAGCAGTACTTC. Translating it yields CASSDYGATTREQYF.

This clone occurred a few times. The rearrangement links TRBV16 to TRBJ1-5; 10 bases match TRBD1. This CDR3 is 18 amino acids long. The ends lost 1 base at V and 1 base at J; junction bases unmatched: 7. CDR1 and CDR2 from the germline V gene are KGHSY and FQNENV. The CDR3 spells CASSQFRQGASSNQPQHF. In nucleotides, the CDR3 is TGTGCCAGCAGCCAATTCCGACAGGGGGCCTCAAGCAATCAGCCCCAGCATTTT.

In the case of this clone: In the same sample, other DNA sequences code for this CDR3. This sequence joins TRBV28 and TRBJ1-5; 7 nucleotides line up with TRBD1. The trim removed 5 bases at V and 11 bases at J, leaving 12 bases unmatched. Per the germline V gene, CDR1 is MDHEN and CDR2 is SYDVKM. This CDR3 has 14 amino acids. The CDR3 here is CASSTRGQSGAQHF. Here the CDR3 DNA reads TGTGCCAGCAGTACTAGGGGGCAGTCCGGGGCCCAGCATTTT.

This chain links TRBV6-1 with TRBJ1-1, with TRBD1 identical over 10 bases. Germline CDR1 reads MNHNS; CDR2 reads SASEGT. V shed 7 bases and J 3 bases; nucleotides not matched to a gene: 8. The CDR3 loop spans 15 amino acids. CDR3 region: CASKRTGGADTEAFF. CDR3 in DNA: TGTGCCAGCAAAAGGACAGGGGGGGCAGACACTGAAGCTTTCTTT.

This chain joins TRBV19 and TRBJ2-4; 9 positions agree with TRBD2. The CDR3 length is 18 residues. Germline CDR1 and CDR2: LNHDA and SQIVND (reference sequence). The V segment lost 1 base and the J segment 0 bases; nucleotides outside the gene matches: 7. The CDR3 bases are TGTGCCAGTAGTATAGTAGCGGGGGATTTACTAGCCAAAAACATTCAGTACTTC. This encodes CASSIVAGDLLAKNIQYF.

For the CDR3, the DNA is TGTGCCAGCACCTGGACAGGGGGCACAGATACGCAGTATTTT. Amino acids: CASTWTGGTDTQYF. The chain employs TRBV7-9 and TRBJ2-3, with TRBD1 identical over 9 bases. V trimming: 7 bases; J trimming: 1 base; junction bases outside the gene matches: 3. The CDR3 totals 14 residues. Germline V lookup: CDR1 SEHNR, CDR2 FQNEAQ (reference sequence).

The chain employs TRBV18 and TRBJ1-1; the D gene is possibly TRBD1 (5 bases). The CDR3 loop spans 13 amino acids. CDR1 is KGHSH and CDR2 is LQKENI in the germline V gene. The V end was cut by 1 base, the J end by 7 bases, with 10 bases between. CDR3 DNA sequence: TGTGCCAGCTCACCACAAGGGGCTGTTGAAGCTTTCTTT. This gives the protein CASSPQGAVEAFF.

V is TRBV9 and J is TRBJ2-1; D is perhaps TRBD1 (6 bases). Germline V gives CDR1 SGDLS, CDR2 YYNGEE. The length of the CDR3 is 13 residues. Trimming removed 2 bases from V and 4 bases from J, with 7 bases in between. The CDR3 reads CASSVQGYNEQFF. The CDR3 bases are TGTGCCAGCAGCGTCCAGGGGTACAATGAGCAGTTCTTC. Variable domain in full (rest from reference TRBV9 and TRBJ2-1): DSGVTQTPKHLITATGQRVTLRCSPRSGDLSVYWYQQSLDQGLQFLIQYYNGEERAKGNILERFSAQQFPDLHSELNLSSLELGDSALYFCASSVQGYNEQFFGPGTRLTVL.

Only one count was recorded for this clone. Here the CDR3 reads CASSPATGMNTGELFF. DNA of the CDR3: TGTGCCAGCTCACCTGCGACAGGGATGAACACCGGGGAGCTGTTTTTT. The chain combines TRBV18 with TRBJ2-2; the match to TRBD1 covers 7 bases. The CDR3 length is 16 residues. Trimming removed 3 bases from V and 1 base from J; junction bases left unmatched: 5. Germline CDR1 is KGHSH and CDR2 is LQKENI. Full variable domain (rest looked up from reference TRBV18 and TRBJ2-2): NAGVMQNPRHLVRRRGQEARLRCSPMKGHSHVYWYRQLPEEGLKFMVYLQKENIIDESGMPKERFSAEFPKEGPSILRIQQVVRGDSAAYFCASSPATGMNTGELFFGEGSRLTVL.

The rearrangement links TRBV29-1 to TRBJ2-2, with a tentative D call TRBD1 (5 bases). V dropped 6 bases and J dropped 5 bases, with 13 bases sitting between them. The V gene's germline CDR1 is SQVTM and CDR2 ANQGSEA. The CDR3 length is 13 residues. The CDR3 DNA is TGCAGCGTGCACCTCAGGGTGACCGGGGAGCTGTTTTTT. Translating gives CSVHLRVTGELFF.

V and J are TRBV5-1 and TRBJ2-3; 10 bases are a match to TRBD1. The J segment lost 3 bases and the V segment lost 5 bases, leaving 3 bases of the junction unmatched. From germline, CDR1 is SGHRS and CDR2 YFSETQ. This CDR3 has 14 amino acids. The DNA for the CDR3 is TGCGCCAGCAGGCCGGGACAGGGGACAGATACGCAGTATTTT. It encodes CASRPGQGTDTQYF.